This T cell receptor (beta chain) was recorded in a study of blood T cell repertoires in COVID-19. Looking at the study overall: From the United States, Italy and Spain came samples of acute and convalescent COVID-19.

In the authors' methods: Estimates of nucleated cell counts were drawn from the amplification of reference gene primers. Sequencing was performed with immunoSEQ multiplex PCR; in TCRdb, only in-frame clones are kept and a portion is missing. V, J and clone size are taken as reported in that table, and D and trimming were inferred from the DNA itself. This sample yields roughly 300,000 clones, of which approximately 90% are seen a single time; 4.5% to 7% belongs to the top ten. The cohort comprised adults aged roughly 18 to 95 years residing in 20 to 30 US areas. Germline loops: CDR1 MNHEY, CDR2 SMNVEV (reference sequence). CDR3 size: 15 residues. V dropped 5 bases and J dropped 6; count of bases not matched to a gene: 8.

This clonotype originated in a woman aged 25 to 39 who had recovered from COVID-19. This rearrangement joins TRBV27 to TRBJ2-1, with 9 bases lining up with TRBD2. The sequenced material came from PBMCs or T cells enriched from blood (not recorded which). DNA of the CDR3: TGTGCCAGCAGTGGGCGGGGGGGGGTTGGCAATGAGCAGTTCTTC. Translation gives CASSGRGGVGNEQFF.